Presented here are 27 T cell receptor beta chains from one specimen sequenced in a study of somatic mutations in cytotoxic T cells in rheumatoid arthritis. The table came from immunoSEQ multiplex PCR; TCRdb's copy has only in-frame clones and leaves some out. The table lists around 15,000 clones, approximately 74% of them singletons, with around 27% in the top ten. Sequenced: CD8+ T cells sorted from blood. All receptors come from an adult with rheumatoid arthritis.

This sequence joins TRBV30 and TRBJ2-2; 7 nucleotides match TRBD1. Per germline, CDR1 GTSNPN and CDR2 SVGIG (reference sequence). The length of the CDR3 is 15 residues. J gave up 11 bases and V 1 base, and 13 bases lay outside the gene matches. CDR3 loop: CAWSEKYRGSTELFF. The CDR3 coding sequence is TGTGCCTGGAGTGAAAAATACAGGGGCTCTACAGAGCTGTTTTTT.

The genes are TRBV9 and TRBJ2-3, with D tentatively TRBD1 or TRBD2 (5 bases each). Germline V gene sequence: CDR1 SGDLS, CDR2 YYNGEE. V was pared by 6 bases and J by 1 base, with 15 bases between. The CDR3 is 15 amino acids. The CDR3 sequence: CASTNKGDGTDTQYF. In DNA, the CDR3 is TGTGCCAGCACCAATAAAGGGGACGGCACAGATACGCAGTATTTT. Together with reference TRBV9 and TRBJ2-3, the CDR3 gives the full variable domain: DSGVTQTPKHLITATGQRVTLRCSPRSGDLSVYWYQQSLDQGLQFLIQYYNGEERAKGNILERFSAQQFPDLHSELNLSSLELGDSALYFCASTNKGDGTDTQYFGPGTRLTVL.

This clone was recorded a few times. For the CDR3, the DNA is TGTGCCAGCAGCGGTACGAACTATGGCTACACCTTC. It codes for CASSGTNYGYTF. This chain uses TRBV9 with TRBJ1-2; D call uncertain. V lost 3 bases, J lost 2 bases, and 5 bases lay in between. Germline V gene lookup returns CDR1 SGDLS and CDR2 YYNGEE. The CDR3 totals 12 residues.

V usage is TRBV6-9 and J usage is TRBJ1-3; no firm D call. The CDR3 loop spans 11 amino acids. The V gene's germline CDR1 is MNHGY and CDR2 SVAAGI. The V end was cut by 8 bases, the J end by 4 bases, with 6 bases between. CDR3: CASREGNTIYF. CDR3 nucleotide sequence: TGTGCCAGCCGGGAAGGAAACACCATATATTTT.

V usage is TRBV6-1 and J usage is TRBJ2-7; TRBD1 might be the D (7 bases). V was cut by 6 bases and J by 6 bases, with 18 bases left in between. The CDR3 is 14 residues long. Germline V lookup: CDR1 MNHNS, CDR2 SASEGT. The CDR3 spells CASREGAGRSEQYF. CDR3 bases: TGTGCCAGCAGGGAGGGGGCAGGGCGGTCCGAGCAGTACTTC.

By share, this clone ranks as medium-sized (0.01 to 0.1%). The chain is built from TRBV10-2 and TRBJ2-2, with unresolved D. Germline values: CDR1 WSHSY, CDR2 SAAADI. The CDR3 sequence is 12 residues long. The ends were cut back, 6 bases at V and 1 base at J, with 3 bases in the middle. The CDR3 sequence: CASRKNTGELFF. Written as DNA, the CDR3 is TGCGCCAGCAGAAAGAACACCGGGGAGCTGTTTTTT.

This clone was seen just once. The chain joins TRBV4-2 to TRBJ2-2, with D unresolved. There are 14 residues in the CDR3. Deletions cut 3 bases from V and 5 bases from J, with 10 bases between. Germline loops: CDR1 LGHNA, CDR2 YNFKEQ. The CDR3 region has the DNA TGTGCCAGCAGCCACCCCGGTTCTACCGGGGAGCTGTTTTTT. Amino acids: CASSHPGSTGELFF.

This chain links TRBV11-3 with TRBJ2-1, with 8 bases aligning to TRBD1. Germline lookup yields CDR1 SGHNT and CDR2 YENEEA. This CDR3 contains 14 residues. The junction had 3 bases not matched to a gene; V was cut back by 6 bases and J by 2 bases. CDR3 sequence: CASSGQGPYNEQFF. The CDR3 DNA reads as TGTGCCAGCAGTGGACAGGGTCCCTACAATGAGCAGTTCTTC.

The J gene is TRBJ2-1, the V gene TRBV6-1; TRBD1 matches 8 bases. V gave up 0 bases and J gave up 6 bases; unmatched junction bases: 7. Germline V lookup: CDR1 MNHNS, CDR2 SASEGT. The CDR3 is 16 amino acids. The CDR3 nucleotides are TGTGCCAGCAGTGAAGCGACTCAGGGGGCAGGCAATGAGCAGTTCTTC. Its translation: CASSEATQGAGNEQFF.

Here the CDR3 reads CASSTGNDGYTF. CDR3 nucleotides: TGTGCCAGCAGTACCGGGAACGATGGCTACACCTTC. This rearrangement joins TRBV2 to TRBJ1-2; no clear D. This CDR3 has 12 residues. Germline assignment: CDR1 SNHLY and CDR2 FYNNEI. V lost 5 bases, J lost 6 bases, and 10 bases lay in between.

The V gene is TRBV27, the J gene TRBJ1-4, with D possibly TRBD1 on 6 matching bases. The CDR3 runs 13 residues. Germline-derived CDR1 and CDR2 are MNHEY and SMNVEV (reference sequence). The V end lost 4 bases, the J end lost 7 bases, and 10 bases lay between the germline ends. The CDR3 nucleotides are TGTGCCAGCAGTTCGGAGGGGGGTGAAAAACTGTTTTTT. Translated: CASSSEGGEKLFF.

The chain employs TRBV12-5 and TRBJ2-2; D perhaps matches TRBD2 (5 bases). Trimming took off 9 bases at V and 5 bases at J, with 13 bases between the two ends. CDR1 and CDR2 from the germline V gene are LGHNT and FRNRAP. The CDR3 extends over 13 amino acids. For the CDR3, the DNA is TGTGCTAGCTGTATCGAGGGAACCGGGGAGCTGTTTTTT. Amino acid sequence: CASCIEGTGELFF.

The chain employs TRBV6-1 and TRBJ1-1; D is uncertain. Per the germline V gene, CDR1 is MNHNS and CDR2 is SASEGT. Trimming pared 6 bases from V and 4 bases from J, leaving 15 bases between. CDR3 length: 14 amino acids. CDR3 sequence: CASRTREGFTEAFF. CDR3 bases: TGTGCCAGCAGAACACGGGAGGGTTTCACTGAAGCTTTCTTT.

The V call is TRBV9, the J call TRBJ2-7, with 8 bases aligning to TRBD1. The CDR3 consists of 12 residues. Germline CDR1 and CDR2: SGDLS and YYNGEE. The junction had 1 base not matched to a gene; V was cut back by 2 bases and J by 6 bases. CDR3 DNA sequence: TGTGCCAGCAGCGTTGACAGGGGCGAGCAGTACTTC. It translates to CASSVDRGEQYF.

The CDR3 DNA follows: TGTGCCAGCAGCGCGGGACTAACTAACTACGAGCAGTACTTC. Amino acids: CASSAGLTNYEQYF. The rearrangement joins TRBV7-9 to TRBJ2-7; 7 bases agree with TRBD2. This CDR3 has 14 residues. Germline values: CDR1 SEHNR, CDR2 FQNEAQ (reference sequence). Unmatched junction bases numbered 7, after V lost 5 bases and J lost 3 bases. The full variable domain, rest sourced from reference TRBV7-9 and TRBJ2-7, is DTGVSQNPRHKITKRGQNVTFRCDPISEHNRLYWYRQTLGQGPEFLTYFQNEAQLEKSRLLSDRFSAERPKGSFSTLEIQRTEQGDSAMYLCASSAGLTNYEQYFGPGTRLTVT.

The genes are TRBV4-1 and TRBJ1-1; D unresolved. Germline V gives CDR1 MGHRA, CDR2 YSYEKL. The V and J ends lost 3 bases and 3 bases respectively, with 11 bases between them. The CDR3 is made up of 14 amino acids. The CDR3 DNA sequence: TGCGCCAGCAGCCAGTCACAGTCAGACACTGAAGCTTTCTTT. Translation gives CASSQSQSDTEAFF.

The table lists this clone with a few counts. The CDR3 coding sequence is TGTGCCAGCAGGGGACCGTTCCCCTACGAGCAGTACTTC. This gives the protein CASRGPFPYEQYF. The rearrangement links TRBV2 to TRBJ2-7, with D perhaps matching TRBD1 or TRBD2 (5 bases each). Germline V gene sequence: CDR1 SNHLY, CDR2 FYNNEI. Trimming shortened V by 6 bases and J by 2 bases, and 11 bases separated the two germline ends. The CDR3 has 13 residues. The entire variable domain, with the rest obtained from reference TRBV2 and TRBJ2-7, is as follows: EPEVTQTPSHQVTQMGQEVILRCVPISNHLYFYWYRQILGQKVEFLVSFYNNEISEKSEIFDDQFSVERPDGSNFTLKIRSTKLEDSAMYFCASRGPFPYEQYFGPGTRLTVT.

J is TRBJ2-7 and V is TRBV27, with 10 bases that match TRBD2. The CDR3 consists of 17 residues. Losses at the gene ends were 6 bases for V and 0 bases for J; bases not matched to a gene: 11. From germline, CDR1 is MNHEY and CDR2 SMNVEV (reference sequence). CDR3 coding DNA: TGTGCCAGCAGCCGGCCAGCGGGGGGGCCTGGCTCCTACGAGCAGTACTTC. Protein: CASSRPAGGPGSYEQYF.

The rearrangement links TRBV27 to TRBJ2-7; 9 nucleotides match TRBD1. Germline lookup yields CDR1 MNHEY and CDR2 SMNVEV (reference sequence). This CDR3 is 15 amino acids long. The trim removed 5 bases at V and 0 bases at J, leaving 5 bases unmatched. CDR3 protein: CASSPTGQGSYEQYF. In DNA form, the CDR3 reads TGTGCCAGCAGTCCTACGGGACAGGGCTCCTACGAGCAGTACTTC.

This rearrangement joins TRBV2 to TRBJ2-3; 7 bases align to TRBD1. The CDR3 spans 18 residues. Germline CDR1 and CDR2: SNHLY and FYNNEI. V lost 6 bases, J lost 3 bases, and 18 bases stayed unmatched. CDR3 bases: TGTGCCAGCAGCGATATGGGGGTTCCGGGACAGTTTACAGATACGCAGTATTTT. Its translation is CASSDMGVPGQFTDTQYF.

The rearrangement uses TRBV11-2 and TRBJ1-1, with a tentative D call TRBD1 (5 bases). Trimming took off 1 base at V and 1 base at J, with 7 bases between the two ends. Germline values: CDR1 SGHAT, CDR2 FQNNGV. This CDR3 is built from 14 residues. CDR3 nucleotide sequence: TGTGCCAGCAGCTTAGGGGACGGGAACACTGAAGCTTTCTTT. Translating it yields CASSLGDGNTEAFF.

The rearrangement uses TRBV10-3 and TRBJ2-2, with unresolved D. The CDR3 contains 13 residues. The germline gives CDR1 ENHRY, CDR2 SYGVKD. The V gene lost 4 bases and the J gene lost 8 bases, with 11 bases spanning the gap. As DNA, the CDR3 is TGTGCCATCAGTGGGAGAGTGGAGGGGGAGCTGTTTTTT. Its protein product is CAISGRVEGELFF.

The chain is built from TRBV9 and TRBJ1-2; TRBD1 is a possible D gene (6 bases). Germline V gene lookup returns CDR1 SGDLS and CDR2 YYNGEE. V gave up 0 bases and J gave up 5 bases, with 26 bases separating them. The CDR3 covers 19 residues. The CDR3 DNA follows: TGTGCCAGCAGCGTAGGCGGGGAGGATCCGGGGGCGATCAGTTATGGCTACACCTTC. Protein product: CASSVGGEDPGAISYGYTF. The full variable domain, its missing parts supplied by reference TRBV9 and TRBJ1-2, is DSGVTQTPKHLITATGQRVTLRCSPRSGDLSVYWYQQSLDQGLQFLIQYYNGEERAKGNILERFSAQQFPDLHSELNLSSLELGDSALYFCASSVGGEDPGAISYGYTFGSGTRLTVV.

The chain has TRBV6-6 and TRBJ2-2; D may be TRBD1 or TRBD2 (6 bases each). CDR1 is MNHNY, CDR2 SVGAGI, per germline (reference sequence). The V gene lost 5 bases and the J gene lost 6 bases, with 10 bases spanning the gap. The CDR3 covers 13 residues. CDR3 protein: CASSLGGSGELFF. Written as DNA, the CDR3 is TGTGCCAGCAGTCTAGGGGGGTCCGGGGAGCTGTTTTTT.

V is TRBV28 and J is TRBJ2-7; 11 positions match TRBD1. V lost 6 bases to trimming and J lost 0 bases; unmatched junction nucleotides: 4. Germline loops: CDR1 MDHEN, CDR2 SYDVKM. The CDR3 has 15 residues. The CDR3 loop is CASSKDRGLSYEQYF. The CDR3 DNA follows: TGTGCCAGCAGCAAGGACAGGGGGCTCTCCTACGAGCAGTACTTC.

This sequence joins TRBV2 and TRBJ2-4; TRBD1 matches 8 bases. There are 18 residues in the CDR3. The germline V gene has CDR1 SNHLY and CDR2 FYNNEI. Trimming at V came to 6 bases and at J to 2 bases, leaving 15 bases not matched to a gene. The CDR3 coding sequence is TGTGCCAGCAGAGCCGACAGGGGCAGCAGTAAAACCAAAAACATTCAGTACTTC. Protein sequence: CASRADRGSSKTKNIQYF. Full variable domain (rest looked up from reference TRBV2 and TRBJ2-4): EPEVTQTPSHQVTQMGQEVILRCVPISNHLYFYWYRQILGQKVEFLVSFYNNEISEKSEIFDDQFSVERPDGSNFTLKIRSTKLEDSAMYFCASRADRGSSKTKNIQYFGAGTRLSVL.

The chain couples TRBV11-1 to TRBJ1-5; D is unresolved. V shed 3 bases and J shed 0 bases, with 9 bases lying between them. This CDR3 has 15 residues. Germline CDR1 reads SGHAT; CDR2 reads FQDESV (reference sequence). CDR3 in amino acids: CASSLRGTSNQPQHF. CDR3 nucleotide sequence: TGTGCCAGCAGCTTGAGAGGAACTAGCAATCAGCCCCAGCATTTT.